Each of the 22 T cell receptor beta chains below was sequenced from the same sample in a study of response to subunit inactivated influenza vaccine. TCRdb re-analysed the RT-PCR reads in MiXCR, keeping a single row per CDR3 protein. The sample has about 570,000 distinct CDR3 sequences; over 9% are singletons. These data also featured in a second study, about T cells expressing NK-cell markers. That investigation notes: Researchers built TCR beta cDNA using 5'RACE template switching with UMIs.

The specimen was PBMCs from blood, collected on the day of vaccination. Receptor source: a man aged 45-65 years who received an inactivated influenza vaccine.

The chain recombines TRBV4-2 with TRBJ1-1, with TRBD1 as a possible D gene (5 bases). This CDR3 spans 16 amino acids. The ends were cut back, 0 bases at V and 6 bases at J, with 17 bases in the middle. CDR1 LGHNA and CDR2 YNFKEQ come from the germline V gene. CDR3 in DNA: TGTGCCAGCAGCCAAGATTCCACCAGGAGGGGACCTGAAGCTTTCTTT. Amino acids: CASSQDSTRRGPEAFF.

The CDR3 sequence: CASSLASSGRGTDTQYF. CDR3 bases: TGCGCCAGCAGCTTGGCCTCTAGCGGGAGAGGCACAGATACGCAGTATTTT. This chain uses TRBV5-1 with TRBJ2-3; 10 nucleotides match TRBD2. With V trimmed by 0 bases and J by 1 base, 5 bases remained unmatched. Germline CDR1 and CDR2: SGHRS and YFSETQ. There are 17 residues in the CDR3.

The J gene is TRBJ2-3, the V gene TRBV20-1; 8 positions agree with TRBD1. CDR1 is DFQATT, CDR2 SNEGSKA, per germline (reference sequence). This CDR3 is built from 16 residues. The chain's CDR3 is CRSTGAQGAPTDTQYF. CDR3 in DNA: TGCAGGAGCACCGGGGCGCAGGGGGCACCCACAGATACGCAGTATTTT.

The chain couples TRBV5-6 to TRBJ2-5; 7 nucleotides line up with TRBD2. Losses at the gene ends were 4 bases for V and 4 bases for J; bases not matched to a gene: 13. The germline CDR1 and CDR2 sequences are SGHDT and YYEEEE. This CDR3 has 16 amino acids. CDR3 amino acids: CASSLNLGGRSETQYF. CDR3 nucleotides: TGTGCCAGCAGCCTAAACTTGGGCGGGAGATCAGAGACCCAGTACTTC.

The rearrangement joins TRBV3-1 to TRBJ1-1, with 10 bases that match TRBD1. Germline V gives CDR1 LGHDT, CDR2 YNNKEL (reference sequence). CDR3 length: 16 amino acids. Trimming took 7 bases from V and 0 from J; bases not matched to a gene: 8. Here the CDR3 DNA reads TGTGCCAGCACCCTCGGGACAGGGGACTTGAACACTGAAGCTTTCTTT. Residues: CASTLGTGDLNTEAFF.

This CDR3 reads CASSDWPENSPLHF. CDR3 in DNA: TGCGCCAGCAGTGATTGGCCGGAAAATTCACCCCTCCACTTT. The gene calls are TRBV10-2 and TRBJ1-6; D gene ambiguous. Trimming left V 3 bases short and J 7 bases short, with 10 bases between. The CDR3 has 14 residues. Germline assignment: CDR1 WSHSY and CDR2 SAAADI.

V is TRBV12-3 or TRBV12-4 and J is TRBJ2-3; TRBD2 agrees at 9 bases. CDR3 length: 14 amino acids. V dropped 3 bases and J dropped 7; count of bases not matched to a gene: 5. The CDR3 reads CASSFSGSGNTQYF. The CDR3 DNA is TGTGCCAGCAGTTTTAGCGGGAGTGGAAATACGCAGTATTTT.

This clonotype was detected a few times. The chain has TRBV2 and TRBJ2-7, with TRBD1 matching over 10 bases. The CDR3 is 15 residues long. From germline, CDR1 is SNHLY and CDR2 FYNNEI. Trimming cost V 4 bases and J 4 bases; bases outside gene matches: 7. The CDR3 reads CASSVGTGVGYEQYF. The CDR3 DNA follows: TGTGCCAGCAGTGTGGGGACAGGGGTAGGATACGAGCAGTACTTC.

This clonotype was detected many times. The chain uses TRBV28 and TRBJ2-7; D remains ambiguous. Trimming cost V 6 bases and J 4 bases, with 16 bases left between them. The germline V gene encodes CDR1 MDHEN and CDR2 SYDVKM. The CDR3 length is 14 residues. CDR3 in amino acids: CASSVDRLGYEQYF. CDR3 coding DNA: TGTGCCAGCAGCGTAGACCGTTTAGGGTACGAGCAGTACTTC. The full variable domain, completed using reference TRBV28 and TRBJ2-7, is DVKVTQSSRYLVKRTGEKVFLECVQDMDHENMFWYRQDPGLGLRLIYFSYDVKMKEKGDIPEGYSVSREKKERFSLILESASTNQTSMYLCASSVDRLGYEQYFGPGTRLTVT.

This clonotype was detected only a few times. This chain links TRBV7-9 with TRBJ2-7; D not resolved. In germline, CDR1 is SEHNR, CDR2 FQNEAQ (reference sequence). The ends were cut back, 5 bases at V and 3 bases at J, with 11 bases in the middle. The CDR3 has 13 amino acids. CDR3 sequence (DNA): TGTGCCAGCAGCCCACGGGTTGGCTACGAGCAGTACTTC. Translating gives CASSPRVGYEQYF.

The rearrangement links TRBV5-6 to TRBJ2-3; 8 bases match TRBD2. This CDR3 has 15 amino acids. The ends lost 0 bases at V and 6 bases at J; junction bases unmatched: 6. Per germline, CDR1 SGHDT and CDR2 YYEEEE. The CDR3 nucleotides are TGTGCCAGCAGCTTGGAGAGCGGGAGAATGGATACGCAGTATTTT. Protein sequence: CASSLESGRMDTQYF.

This clonotype was found a few times. V gene TRBV5-6 combines with J gene TRBJ2-2, with 8 bases identical to TRBD1. This CDR3 comprises 18 residues. Unmatched junction bases numbered 16, after V lost 5 bases and J lost 4 bases. Germline lookup yields CDR1 SGHDT and CDR2 YYEEEE. DNA for the CDR3: TGTGCCAGCAGTCCTCTTGTACCGCGGACAGGGCGCACCGGGGAGCTGTTTTTT. This sequence encodes CASSPLVPRTGRTGELFF.

This clonotype was found a few times. V usage is TRBV7-8 and J usage is TRBJ2-5; TRBD1 agrees at 11 bases. V lost 5 bases to trimming and J lost 2 bases; unmatched junction nucleotides: 7. Germline V lookup: CDR1 SGHVS, CDR2 FQNEAQ. CDR3 length equals 16 residues. The CDR3 sequence is CASSLFGTGGQETQYF. In DNA, the CDR3 is TGTGCCAGCAGCCTATTCGGGACAGGGGGGCAAGAGACCCAGTACTTC. Based on the CDR3 plus reference TRBV7-8 and TRBJ2-5, the full variable domain is GAGVSQSPRYKVAKRGQDVALRCDPISGHVSLFWYQQALGQGPEFLTYFQNEAQLDKSGLPSDRFFAERPEGSVSTLKIQRTQQEDSAVYLCASSLFGTGGQETQYFGPGTRLLVL.

The rearrangement uses TRBV12-3 or TRBV12-4 and TRBJ2-5; 11 bases are shared with TRBD1. V was pared by 5 bases and J by 3 bases, with 11 bases of the junction left unmatched. The CDR3 is 17 residues long. CDR3 sequence reads: CASSDSTGTGGKETQYF. As DNA, the CDR3 is TGTGCCAGCAGTGATTCAACAGGGACAGGGGGTAAAGAGACCCAGTACTTC.

This clonotype has at least ten counts. V usage is TRBV20-1 and J usage is TRBJ1-5, with TRBD1 as a possible D gene (5 bases). This CDR3 has 13 residues. From germline, CDR1 is DFQATT and CDR2 SNEGSKA (reference sequence). The V and J ends lost 5 bases and 1 base respectively, with 9 bases between them. CDR3 nucleotides: TGCAGTGCTCCGGACACGAGCAATCAGCCCCAGCATTTT. Translated, it gives CSAPDTSNQPQHF.

This clonotype was picked up a small number of times. The chain has TRBV27 and TRBJ1-6; the D is unclear. The V gene's germline CDR1 is MNHEY and CDR2 SMNVEV (reference sequence). Between the trimmed V and J ends, which lost 8 bases and 8 bases, there was a span of 16 bases. The length of the CDR3 is 14 residues. CDR3: CASADGGTYSPLHF. The DNA for the CDR3 is TGTGCCAGCGCCGACGGAGGTACCTATTCACCCCTCCACTTT.

There are a few counts of this clonotype. This chain joins TRBV5-1 and TRBJ2-3; TRBD1 matches 8 bases. The germline gives CDR1 SGHRS, CDR2 YFSETQ. The CDR3 contains 16 residues. V was clipped by 4 bases and J by 4 bases; unmatched bases: 11. CDR3 bases: TGCGCCAGCAGCCCCCATGGACAGGGTCGCGCAGATACGCAGTATTTT. Translation: CASSPHGQGRADTQYF.

The V call is TRBV5-6, the J call TRBJ2-7; D is unclear. The germline V and J ends were trimmed by 3 bases and 7 bases, with 17 bases remaining between them. The CDR3 extends over 14 amino acids. The germline V gene encodes CDR1 SGHDT and CDR2 YYEEEE. The CDR3 region has the DNA TGTGCCAGCAGCTCGCCGGGCTATTTTTGGGAGCAGTACTTC. This encodes CASSSPGYFWEQYF.

This clonotype was seen a handful of times. The V gene is TRBV4-2, the J gene TRBJ2-1, with 10 bases fitting TRBD2. J lost 4 bases, V lost 2 bases, and 8 bases had no gene match. CDR1 and CDR2 (germline): LGHNA, YNFKEQ. The CDR3 runs 17 residues. CDR3 region: CASSQSLAGAVYNEQFF. As DNA, the CDR3 is TGTGCCAGCAGCCAAAGTCTAGCGGGGGCGGTTTACAATGAGCAGTTCTTC.

The chain has TRBV5-1 and TRBJ2-7; 11 bases are a match to TRBD1. CDR3 size: 12 residues. With V trimmed by 4 bases and J by 10 bases, 4 bases remained unmatched. The V gene's germline CDR1 is SGHRS and CDR2 YFSETQ. This chain's CDR3 is CASSVGQGAQYF. The CDR3, as DNA: TGCGCCAGCAGCGTAGGACAGGGGGCTCAGTACTTC.

V gene TRBV19 combines with J gene TRBJ1-2; TRBD1 aligns across 9 bases. Germline CDR1 reads LNHDA; CDR2 reads SQIVND (reference sequence). V dropped 7 bases and J dropped 8; count of bases not matched to a gene: 8. This CDR3 has 13 amino acids. CDR3 residues: CASIPGQGGGYTF. For the CDR3, the DNA is TGTGCCAGTATACCGGGACAGGGAGGCGGCTACACCTTC. Using reference TRBV19 and TRBJ1-2 for the parts outside the CDR3, the full variable domain is DGGITQSPKYLFRKEGQNVTLSCEQNLNHDAMYWYRQDPGQGLRLIYYSQIVNDFQKGDIAEGYSVSREKKESFPLTVTSAQKNPTAFYLCASIPGQGGGYTFGSGTRLTVV.

The chain links TRBV29-1 to TRBJ1-6; D is possibly TRBD1 (5 bases). The CDR3 length is 13 residues. V was shortened by 6 bases and J by 5 bases, with 11 bases between the two germline ends. Germline CDR1 is SQVTM and CDR2 is ANQGSEA. The chain's CDR3 is CSVKTVNNSPLHF. The CDR3 DNA reads TGCAGCGTAAAGACAGTAAATAATTCACCCCTCCACTTT. Drawing the rest from reference TRBV29-1 and TRBJ1-6, the complete variable domain is SAVISQKPSRDICQRGTSLTIQCQVDSQVTMMFWYRQQPGQSLTLIATANQGSEATYESGFVIDKFPISRPNLTFSTLTVSNMSPEDSSIYLCSVKTVNNSPLHFGNGTRLTVT.